Reported below is one T cell receptor beta chain. What it binds is unknown. Healthy bone marrow donors supplied every sample. The entry originates in a study of cytomegalovirus exposure and HLA in healthy donors. Germline CDR1 and CDR2: GTSNPN and SVGIG (reference sequence). This CDR3 spans 17 amino acids. Trimming took 8 bases from V and 8 from J; bases not matched to a gene: 23. Study-wide results and caveats: Presence/absence analyses rested on an assumption that sequencing depth was roughly uniform across donors. It is likely that the observed cluster of highly shared sequence variants was a sequencing artifact. Specificity of three CMV-associated chains for CMV antigens was verified in vitro.

PCR primers comprised 60 Vbeta and 13 Jbeta primers. The assay was immunoSEQ multiplex PCR, and TCRdb's table has in-frame clones only and misses some. The sample data list roughly 78,000 clones. V usage is TRBV30 and J usage is TRBJ1-2, with 10 bases fitting TRBD1. The sequenced material came from PBMCs. The TCR comes from a boy between 5 and 17 years old in good health and CMV-seronegative. The CDR3: CAATRPGTGAVGPGYTF. Written as DNA, the CDR3 is TGTGCCGCAACACGACCCGGGACAGGGGCTGTCGGACCCGGCTACACCTTC.